These 21 T cell receptor beta chains came from one sample sequenced in a study of glioma-infiltrating T cells after dendritic cell vaccination. Only in-frame clones appear in the TCRdb table, and some are missing; sequencing was by immunoSEQ multiplex PCR. The table records about 73,000 clones, roughly 87% of them present only once. The sequenced sample was blood, obtained before dendritic cell vaccination. These TCRs come from a human donor with glioblastoma.

The V and J genes are TRBV5-1 and TRBJ1-1; D not resolved. This CDR3 is 12 amino acids long. The V gene's germline CDR1 is SGHRS and CDR2 YFSETQ. V shed 3 bases and J shed 4 bases, with 7 bases lying between them. CDR3: CASSSRVTEAFF. DNA of the CDR3: TGCGCCAGCAGCTCCCGGGTCACTGAAGCTTTCTTT.

The sample holds one count of this clone. This chain uses TRBV6-1 with TRBJ1-4; 8 nucleotides agree with TRBD1. CDR3 length: 17 residues. V lost 4 bases to trimming and J lost 0 bases; unmatched junction nucleotides: 7. The germline CDR1 and CDR2 sequences are MNHNS and SASEGT. The CDR3 loop is CASSGPGQAATNEKLFF. The CDR3 nucleotides are TGTGCCAGCAGTGGGCCGGGACAGGCTGCAACTAATGAAAAACTGTTTTTT.

The V call is TRBV6-1, the J call TRBJ2-7, with TRBD1 as a possible D gene (5 bases). CDR1 and CDR2 (germline): MNHNS, SASEGT. Trimming cost V 8 bases and J 0 bases, with 17 bases left between them. This CDR3 has 15 residues. CDR3 protein: CASYQGASNSYEQYF. The CDR3 nucleotides are TGTGCCAGCTACCAAGGGGCGTCGAACTCCTACGAGCAGTACTTC.

The chain couples TRBV12-5 to TRBJ2-7; a possible D gene is TRBD1 (6 bases). This CDR3 region has 18 residues. V lost 4 bases and J 1 base, leaving 23 bases between the germline ends. Per the germline V gene, CDR1 is LGHNT and CDR2 is FRNRAP. The CDR3 DNA follows: TGTGCTAGTGGTTCCCGGGACAAAGGGAATCAGTCATCCTACGAGCAGTACGTC. This gives the protein CASGSRDKGNQSSYEQYV.

This chain uses TRBV16 with TRBJ1-3, with a possible D match to TRBD1 (6 bases). Germline CDR1 reads KGHSY; CDR2 reads FQNENV. This CDR3 spans 16 amino acids. V lost 4 bases, J lost 0 bases, and 13 bases lay in between. The DNA for the CDR3 is TGTGCCAGCAGCCCTACCGGACAGATCTCTGGAAACACCATATATTTT. This encodes CASSPTGQISGNTIYF. The full variable domain, its missing parts supplied by reference TRBV16 and TRBJ1-3, is GEEVAQTPKHLVRGEGQKAKLYCAPIKGHSYVFWYQQVLKNEFKFLISFQNENVFDETGMPKERFSAKCLPNSPCSLEIQATKLEDSAVYFCASSPTGQISGNTIYFGEGSWLTVV.

This rearrangement joins TRBV5-1 to TRBJ1-2; no reliable D call. This CDR3 spans 14 amino acids. Germline V gene lookup returns CDR1 SGHRS and CDR2 YFSETQ. Deletions cut 1 base from V and 8 bases from J, with 15 bases between. The CDR3 loop is CASSLTLGEGGYTF. The DNA for the CDR3 is TGCGCCAGCAGCTTGACATTAGGAGAGGGAGGCTACACCTTC.

The genes are TRBV7-9 and TRBJ2-2; 10 bases are shared with TRBD2. This CDR3 is built from 13 residues. Germline-derived CDR1 and CDR2 are SEHNR and FQNEAQ (reference sequence). The V segment lost 10 bases and the J segment 1 base; nucleotides outside the gene matches: 0. CDR3 DNA sequence: TGTGCCACTAGCGGGAGGAACACCGGGGAGCTGTTTTTT. Protein sequence: CATSGRNTGELFF.

The chain combines TRBV6-6 with TRBJ1-4; TRBD1 is a possible D gene (5 bases). Germline V gene sequence: CDR1 MNHNY, CDR2 SVGAGI (reference sequence). V was cut by 7 bases and J by 8 bases, with 20 bases left in between. The CDR3 loop spans 15 amino acids. The CDR3, as DNA: TGTGCCAGCAACATACCTTCGCAAGGGGAAGAAAAACTGTTTTTT. Residues: CASNIPSQGEEKLFF.

The CDR3 loop is CASSEGRRDGYTF. CDR3 nucleotide sequence: TGTGCCAGCAGTGAGGGTCGAAGGGATGGCTACACCTTC. The chain joins TRBV28 to TRBJ1-2; D is uncertain. The CDR3 is 13 residues long. Germline V gene lookup returns CDR1 MDHEN and CDR2 SYDVKM. Trimming removed 5 bases at V and 6 bases at J, with 13 bases between.

A single count supports this clone. The J gene is TRBJ2-6, the V gene TRBV19; tentatively, D is TRBD2 (5 bases). This CDR3 is built from 16 residues. Trimming removed 3 bases at V and 0 bases at J, with 9 bases between. Looked up from germline, CDR1 is LNHDA and CDR2 is SQIVND (reference sequence). CDR3 in amino acids: CASSMRAPSGANVLTF. In DNA, the CDR3 is TGTGCCAGTAGTATGAGGGCCCCCTCTGGGGCCAACGTCCTGACTTTC.

This chain links TRBV6-5 with TRBJ2-5; D may be TRBD1 (6 bases). In germline, CDR1 is MNHEY, CDR2 SVGAGI. The V end lost 6 bases, the J end lost 5 bases, and 19 bases lay between the germline ends. The CDR3 sequence is 15 residues long. The DNA for the CDR3 is TGTGCCAGCAGCCCAGGGGTCCCGACCAGGGAGACCCAGTACTTC. This codes for CASSPGVPTRETQYF.

This clone showed up just a few times. The chain employs TRBV5-6 and TRBJ2-7, with 8 bases that match TRBD1. The germline CDR1 and CDR2 sequences are SGHDT and YYEEEE. This CDR3 is 13 amino acids long. V lost 4 bases to trimming and J lost 6 bases; unmatched junction nucleotides: 6. The CDR3 DNA is TGTGCCAGCAGCGCCTGGACAGGGTTCGAGCAGTACTTC. Translating it yields CASSAWTGFEQYF.

A remark on this clone: A junction end diverges from the germline sequence, so it may reflect a read error. The chain is built from TRBV7-2 and TRBJ1-5, with TRBD1 matching over 7 bases. This CDR3 contains 12 residues. Germline lookup yields CDR1 SGHTA and CDR2 FQGNSA. CDR3 amino acids: CASSLDGDRALF. For the CDR3, the DNA is TGTGCCAGCAGCTTAGATGGGGACAGAGCCCTTTTT.

The chain is built from TRBV19 and TRBJ1-2; 7 bases are shared with TRBD1. Germline V lookup: CDR1 LNHDA, CDR2 SQIVND (reference sequence). Unmatched junction bases numbered 10, after V lost 5 bases and J lost 4 bases. This CDR3 has 15 residues. The CDR3 protein is CASSPNRGRGYGYTF. DNA for the CDR3: TGTGCCAGTAGTCCGAACAGGGGACGCGGCTATGGCTACACCTTC.

This clone was counted once. This chain links TRBV5-4 with TRBJ2-7, with 7 positions matching TRBD1. The CDR3 is 15 amino acids. Trimming at V came to 3 bases and at J to 7 bases, leaving 13 bases not matched to a gene. CDR1 SGHNT and CDR2 YYREEE come from the germline V gene (reference sequence). The chain's CDR3 is CASSWGPGQPKEQYV. CDR3 DNA sequence: TGTGCCAGCAGCTGGGGACCGGGACAGCCGAAAGAGCAGTACGTC.

The V and J genes are TRBV19 and TRBJ2-1; the match to TRBD2 covers 7 bases. The germline gives CDR1 LNHDA, CDR2 SQIVND (reference sequence). J gave up 8 bases and V 3 bases, and 13 bases lay outside the gene matches. The CDR3 spans 16 residues. CDR3 residues: CASSMEGGRRWDEQFF. CDR3 sequence (DNA): TGTGCCAGTAGTATGGAGGGCGGGAGACGGTGGGATGAGCAGTTCTTC. The full variable domain, in which reference TRBV19 and TRBJ2-1 provide the parts outside the CDR3, is DGGITQSPKYLFRKEGQNVTLSCEQNLNHDAMYWYRQDPGQGLRLIYYSQIVNDFQKGDIAEGYSVSREKKESFPLTVTSAQKNPTAFYLCASSMEGGRRWDEQFFGPGTRLTVL.

The rearrangement links TRBV10-3 to TRBJ2-1; 14 bases align to TRBD2. CDR3 length: 18 residues. V was clipped by 3 bases and J by 6 bases; unmatched bases: 10. The germline V gene encodes CDR1 ENHRY and CDR2 SYGVKD. DNA of the CDR3: TGTGCCATCAGTGATAGGGGACTAGCGGGAGAGCGAGGCAATGAGCAGTTCTTC. Translation: CAISDRGLAGERGNEQFF.

This clone was counted once. The chain links TRBV5-1 to TRBJ2-1; TRBD2 matches 11 bases. Germline V gene sequence: CDR1 SGHRS, CDR2 YFSETQ. The V segment lost 3 bases and the J segment 5 bases; nucleotides outside the gene matches: 16. The CDR3 runs to 19 residues. The CDR3 loop is CASSYQTSGGLKAHNEQFF. CDR3 bases: TGCGCCAGCAGCTATCAAACTAGCGGGGGATTAAAGGCCCACAATGAGCAGTTCTTC.

This sequence joins TRBV2 and TRBJ1-3; 10 bases match TRBD1. The germline CDR1 and CDR2 sequences are SNHLY and FYNNEI. The CDR3 extends over 15 amino acids. With 5 bases clipped from V and 4 bases from J, the junction kept 5 bases outside the gene matches. DNA for the CDR3: TGTGCCAGCAGTCCCGGGACAGGGGAAGGAAACACCATATATTTT. Translated: CASSPGTGEGNTIYF. The complete variable domain, with remaining parts taken from reference TRBV2 and TRBJ1-3, reads EPEVTQTPSHQVTQMGQEVILRCVPISNHLYFYWYRQILGQKVEFLVSFYNNEISEKSEIFDDQFSVERPDGSNFTLKIRSTKLEDSAMYFCASSPGTGEGNTIYFGEGSWLTVV.

The chain carries TRBV7-3 and TRBJ2-1; no definite D call. Germline V gene data show CDR1 as SGHTA and CDR2 as FQGTGA. Trimming cost V 1 base and J 0 bases, with 13 bases left between them. CDR3 size: 17 residues. CDR3 DNA: TGTGCCAGCAGCTTAAACTCCCCTCCTAGCTCCTACAATGAGCAGTTCTTC. Residues: CASSLNSPPSSYNEQFF.

This chain connects TRBV28 to TRBJ1-5; D not resolved. Trimming pared 2 bases from V and 3 bases from J, leaving 14 bases between. There are 16 residues in the CDR3. Germline CDR1 MDHEN, CDR2 SYDVKM. The CDR3 DNA is TGTGCCAGCAGTTTACCTGGTAGCAGCACCAATCAGCCCCAGCATTTT. This encodes CASSLPGSSTNQPQHF.